Listed below are T cell receptor beta chains from one sample, sequenced in a study of blood T cell repertoires in COVID-19. Assay used: immunoSEQ multiplex PCR; TCRdb lists only in-frame clones, some missing. The table includes 80,000 to 90,000 clones, about four fifths detected once. Sequenced sample: peripheral blood. These TCRs come from a woman in her 70s with acute or convalescent COVID-19. The CDR3 runs from the conserved cysteine through the conserved F or W. Each record gives: clone size, J gene, V gene, D gene, CDR3 protein, CDR3 DNA. The D gene is left open where the match is weak. Some rows have no size entry. The others give once, few or many, or a class for an expanded clone.

>NA|TRBJ1-1|TRBV18|NA
CASSPPSSRGTEAFF
TGTGCCAGCTCACCACCGTCAAGTCGGGGCACTGAAGCTTTCTTT
>NA|TRBJ1-5|TRBV11-2|NA
CASIIPRQNNSNQPQHF
TGTGCCAGCATCATACCGAGACAGAATAATAGCAATCAGCCCCAGCATTTT
>NA|TRBJ1-2|TRBV10-2|NA
CASSGTATNYGYTF
TGCGCCAGCAGTGGGACAGCGACTAACTATGGCTACACCTTC
>NA|TRBJ2-1|TRBV5-4|TRBD1
CASSLVGDSSYNEQFF
TGTGCCAGCAGCTTGGTCGGGGACAGCTCCTACAATGAGCAGTTCTTC
>NA|TRBJ2-3|TRBV6-1|NA
CASSDFSPGTDTQYF
TGTGCCAGCAGTGATTTTTCGCCAGGCACAGATACGCAGTATTTT
>NA|TRBJ2-5|TRBV2|TRBD2
CASRGTSGGAKTQYF
TGTGCCAGCAGAGGGACTAGCGGGGGGGCGAAGACCCAGTACTTC
>medium-sized|TRBJ1-2|TRBV13|TRBD1
CASSTRTGGGYGYTF
TGTGCCAGCAGCACCCGGACAGGGGGGGGGTATGGCTACACCTTC
>few|TRBJ1-1|TRBV12-3/TRBV12-4|NA
CASRLRTSEAFF
TGTGCCAGCAGGTTAAGGACAAGTGAAGCTTTCTTT
>NA|TRBJ2-5|TRBV2|TRBD2
CASSEGLVQETQYF
TGTGCCAGCAGTGAGGGACTAGTCCAAGAGACCCAGTACTTC
>NA|TRBJ1-3|TRBV6-6|NA
CASSSTLSGNTIYF
TGTGCCAGCAGTTCTACTCTCTCTGGAAACACCATATATTTT
>NA|TRBJ2-5|TRBV7-7|NA
CASSLGAEETQYF
TGTGCTAGCAGCTTAGGTGCGGAAGAGACCCAGTACTTC
>once|TRBJ2-7|TRBV7-9|NA
CASSSPGTNSYEQYF
TGTGCCAGCAGCTCCCCGGGGACAAACTCCTACGAGCAGTACTTC
>NA|TRBJ2-3|TRBV6-2/TRBV6-3|NA
CASSYIVGGDTQYF
TGTGCCAGCAGTTATATCGTAGGGGGAGATACGCAGTATTTT
>once|TRBJ1-1|TRBV2|TRBD1
CAGSRDREMNTEAFF
TGTGCCGGCTCCCGGGACAGGGAGATGAACACTGAAGCTTTCTTT
>NA|TRBJ1-4|TRBV19|NA
CASSPDTLTTNEKLFF
TGTGCCAGTAGTCCTGACACATTGACAACTAATGAAAAACTGTTTTTT
>NA|TRBJ2-5|TRBV2|NA
CASSDEGVQETQYF
TGTGCCAGCAGTGACGAGGGTGTCCAAGAGACCCAGTACTTC
>NA|TRBJ2-3|TRBV7-3|NA
CASSLTHSRTDTQYF
TGTGCCAGCAGCTTAACGCACAGCCGCACAGATACGCAGTATTTT
>NA|TRBJ1-4|TRBV6-2/TRBV6-3|TRBD1
CASSYRRQGVDGKLFF
TGTGCCAGCAGTTACCGGCGACAGGGGGTCGATGGAAAACTGTTTTTT
>NA|TRBJ2-7|TRBV5-5|TRBD1
CASSSQGAAYEQYF
TGTGCCAGCAGCTCACAGGGGGCCGCCTACGAGCAGTACTTC
>NA|TRBJ2-1|TRBV11-3|NA
CAVLRGAADEQFF
TGTGCCGTACTCCGGGGGGCAGCGGATGAGCAGTTCTTC
>few|TRBJ2-5|TRBV19|NA
CASASNSQETQYF
TGTGCCAGTGCTTCAAACAGCCAAGAGACCCAGTACTTC
>few|TRBJ1-1|TRBV5-1|TRBD1
CASRGQGATEAFF
TGCGCCAGCCGAGGACAGGGGGCGACTGAAGCTTTCTTT
>once|TRBJ2-5|TRBV2|NA
CASSTGLHETQYF
TGTGCCAGCAGTACAGGGCTTCACGAGACCCAGTACTTC
>NA|TRBJ2-3|TRBV6-5|NA
CASRRRQTDTQYF
TGTGCCAGCAGAAGGAGACAGACAGATACGCAGTATTTT
>once|TRBJ1-6|TRBV11-3|TRBD1
CASRRQGESPLHF
TGTGCCAGCAGAAGACAGGGGGAATCACCCCTCCACTTT
>NA|TRBJ2-7|TRBV7-8|NA
CASSLSSSSYEQYF
TGTGCCAGCAGCTTAAGTAGCAGCTCCTACGAGCAGTACTTC
>NA|TRBJ1-2|TRBV5-5|NA
CASSPGVNYGYTF
TGTGCCAGCAGCCCAGGGGTCAACTATGGCTACACCTTC
>once|TRBJ2-2|TRBV25-1|NA
CATSGTGELFF
TGTGCCACCTCGGGAACCGGGGAGCTGTTTTTT
>NA|TRBJ1-1|TRBV25-1|TRBD1
CASSESGTGRTEAFF
TGTGCCAGCAGTGAGTCCGGGACAGGGAGGACTGAAGCTTTCTTT
>NA|TRBJ2-5|TRBV14|NA
CASSHNGETQYF
TGTGCCAGCAGCCATAACGGGGAGACCCAGTACTTC
>NA|TRBJ1-1|TRBV12-5|NA
CASGSLPLGGGDTEAFF
TGTGCTAGTGGTTCACTCCCTCTTGGGGGGGGTGACACTGAAGCTTTCTTT
>NA|TRBJ2-5|TRBV5-1|TRBD2
CASSLGASGGLQETQYF
TGCGCCAGCAGCTTGGGAGCTAGCGGGGGCCTCCAAGAGACCCAGTACTTC
>NA|TRBJ2-3|TRBV5-1|NA
CASNPGLITDTQYF
TGCGCCAGCAACCCGGGACTGATCACAGATACGCAGTATTTT
>NA|TRBJ1-1|TRBV4-1|TRBD1
CASSTRDSISYTEAFF
TGCGCCAGCAGCACCCGGGACAGCATCTCTTACACTGAAGCTTTCTTT
>few|TRBJ1-1|TRBV6-5|TRBD1
CASRIQGAGTEAFF
TGTGCCAGCAGGATACAGGGGGCAGGTACTGAAGCTTTCTTT
>NA|TRBJ1-2|TRBV19|TRBD1
CASSNSQGDWYGYTF
TGTGCCAGTTCTAATAGTCAGGGGGATTGGTATGGCTACACCTTC
>NA|TRBJ2-1|TRBV6-5|TRBD1
CASNPGQGTNEQFF
TGTGCCAGCAATCCGGGACAGGGGACAAATGAGCAGTTCTTC
>NA|TRBJ2-1|TRBV5-4|NA
CASSPGGGNSYNEQFF
TGTGCCAGCAGCCCCGGCGGGGGCAACTCCTACAATGAGCAGTTCTTC
>NA|TRBJ2-5|TRBV27|TRBD2
CASSLFGRGETQYF
TGTGCCAGCAGTTTATTCGGGCGGGGGGAGACCCAGTACTTC
>NA|TRBJ2-5|TRBV9|NA
CASSVGRGSQIRETQYF
TGTGCCAGCAGCGTAGGTAGAGGATCTCAAATTCGAGAGACCCAGTACTTC